The 18 T cell receptor beta chains below all came from one sample that was sequenced in a study of blood T cell repertoires in COVID-19. The method was immunoSEQ multiplex PCR; TCRdb's version includes in-frame clones alone and lacks a portion of them. The table shows about 270,000 clones, with roughly 86% occurring only once. The specimen was peripheral blood. These receptor sequences come from a woman aged 45-59 years with acute or convalescent COVID-19.

The chain is built from TRBV27 and TRBJ1-5, with D possibly being TRBD1 (5 bases). V was cut by 5 bases and J by 1 base, with 15 bases left in between. The CDR3 runs to 16 residues. CDR1 and CDR2 (germline): MNHEY, SMNVEV (reference sequence). DNA for the CDR3: TGTGCCAGCAGTCCCGCAGTCCAGGGAAGCAATCAGCCCCAGCATTTT. Translation: CASSPAVQGSNQPQHF.

The chain couples TRBV5-4 to TRBJ2-5, with D possibly matching TRBD1 (6 bases). The CDR3 totals 17 residues. Germline-derived CDR1 and CDR2 are SGHNT and YYREEE (reference sequence). V lost 0 bases and J 2 bases, leaving 17 bases between the germline ends. CDR3 in DNA: TGTGCCAGCAGCTTGGCCGGGACACCTTCATTACAAGAGACCCAGTACTTC. As protein: CASSLAGTPSLQETQYF.

In this sample, this clone turned up a few times. V usage is TRBV7-6 and J usage is TRBJ1-6; 8 bases agree with TRBD1. The length of the CDR3 is 14 residues. The V gene end was trimmed by 4 bases and the J gene end by 10 bases; junction bases not matched to a gene: 6. In germline, CDR1 is SGHVS, CDR2 FNYEAQ. In DNA, the CDR3 is TGTGCCAGCAGCTCCAGGGGGCTAGGGTCACCCCTCCACTTT. It yields the protein CASSSRGLGSPLHF. Full variable domain (rest looked up from reference TRBV7-6 and TRBJ1-6): GAGVSQSPRYKVTKRGQDVALRCDPISGHVSLYWYRQALGQGPEFLTYFNYEAQQDKSGLPNDRFSAERPEGSISTLTIQRTEQRDSAMYRCASSSRGLGSPLHFGNGTRLTVT.

The chain couples TRBV5-6 to TRBJ1-1, with TRBD1 identical over 10 bases. Germline values: CDR1 SGHDT, CDR2 YYEEEE. This CDR3 spans 16 amino acids. Germline trimming cut 0 bases from V and 4 bases from J; bases unmatched to any gene: 6. CDR3 sequence (DNA): TGTGCCAGCAGCTTGGAGCGCGGGACAGGGGTCACTGAAGCTTTCTTT. It is translated as CASSLERGTGVTEAFF.

The J gene is TRBJ1-4, the V gene TRBV25-1; maybe TRBD1 (5 bases). Germline CDR1 MGHDK, CDR2 SYGVNS. Trimming pared 6 bases from V and 0 bases from J, leaving 8 bases between. This CDR3 is built from 14 residues. The CDR3 nucleotides are TGTGCCAGCAGAGACAGTGCAACTAATGAAAAACTGTTTTTT. Protein sequence: CASRDSATNEKLFF.

This chain uses TRBV7-2 with TRBJ1-1, with 11 bases fitting TRBD1. CDR1 and CDR2 (germline): SGHTA, FQGNSA. V dropped 5 bases and J dropped 5; count of bases not matched to a gene: 7. The CDR3 totals 15 residues. The CDR3 DNA follows: TGTGCCAGCAGCCCAGGACAGGGGGCAGAGACTGAAGCTTTCTTT. It specifies CASSPGQGAETEAFF. The whole variable domain, filled in from reference TRBV7-2 and TRBJ1-1, reads GAGVSQSPSNKVTEKGKDVELRCDPISGHTALYWYRQSLGQGLEFLIYFQGNSAPDKSGLPSDRFSAERTGGSVSTLTIQRTQQEDSAVYLCASSPGQGAETEAFFGQGTRLTVV.

This clone has only a few counts. This chain connects TRBV27 to TRBJ2-7, with unresolved D. The CDR3 is made up of 12 amino acids. CDR1 and CDR2 (germline): MNHEY, SMNVEV (reference sequence). V shed 5 bases and J shed 0 bases, with 5 bases lying between them. The CDR3 bases are TGTGCCAGCAGTCCCAACTCCTACGAGCAGTACTTC. Translating it yields CASSPNSYEQYF.

J is TRBJ2-7 and V is TRBV23-1, with TRBD1 matching over 7 bases. TRBV23-1 is sorted into the ORF group, with uncertain function. The CDR3 consists of 19 residues. V lost 3 bases, J lost 3 bases, and 20 bases stayed unmatched. The CDR3 DNA is TGCGCCAGCAGTCATTTCGTCCCTCAACCGGGACAGAGCAACTACGAGCAGTACTTC. Translation: CASSHFVPQPGQSNYEQYF.

The rearrangement joins TRBV9 to TRBJ2-5; perhaps TRBD2 as D (5 bases). Germline V gene lookup returns CDR1 SGDLS and CDR2 YYNGEE. The CDR3 contains 14 residues. V was pared by 5 bases and J by 1 base, with 12 bases between. The CDR3 nucleotides read TGTGCCAGCAGTGAGGGTCCCACCCAAGAGACCCAGTACTTC. Translation gives CASSEGPTQETQYF. Supplemented by reference TRBV9 and TRBJ2-5, the full variable domain reads DSGVTQTPKHLITATGQRVTLRCSPRSGDLSVYWYQQSLDQGLQFLIQYYNGEERAKGNILERFSAQQFPDLHSELNLSSLELGDSALYFCASSEGPTQETQYFGPGTRLLVL.

V is TRBV6-5 and J is TRBJ2-3; 8 nucleotides align to TRBD2. CDR3 length equals 15 residues. The V segment lost 6 bases and the J segment 3 bases; nucleotides outside the gene matches: 8. Germline CDR1 is MNHEY and CDR2 is SVGAGI. As DNA, the CDR3 is TGTGCCAGCAGGTCCAGCGGGAGTAGTACAGATACGCAGTATTTT. Residues: CASRSSGSSTDTQYF.

V and J are TRBV6-2 or TRBV6-3 and TRBJ2-3, with 13 bases identical to TRBD2. Germline CDR1 MNHEY, CDR2 SVGEGT. Losses at the gene ends were 3 bases for V and 6 bases for J; bases not matched to a gene: 15. The CDR3 spans 19 residues. CDR3 DNA: TGTGCCAGCAGTTATAGGGCCCTACTAGCGGGAGGGCCATGGGATACGCAGTATTTT. It yields the protein CASSYRALLAGGPWDTQYF.

This sequence joins TRBV5-1 and TRBJ2-1; D is unresolved. Trimming stripped 0 bases from V and 2 bases from J, with 6 bases between. The CDR3 has 14 residues. Germline-derived CDR1 and CDR2 are SGHRS and YFSETQ. CDR3 in amino acids: CASSLVGPYNEQFF. The CDR3 nucleotides are TGCGCCAGCAGCTTGGTTGGGCCCTACAATGAGCAGTTCTTC.

This rearrangement joins TRBV28 to TRBJ2-7, with 7 nucleotides matching TRBD2. CDR1 and CDR2 from the germline V gene are MDHEN and SYDVKM. CDR3 length: 13 amino acids. V trimming: 5 bases; J trimming: 6 bases; junction bases outside the gene matches: 7. In DNA, the CDR3 is TGTGCCAGCAGTCTGGGGGGAGGGCCCGAGCAGTACTTC. It specifies CASSLGGGPEQYF.

The chain has TRBV28 and TRBJ1-1, with D perhaps matching TRBD1 (5 bases). Germline V lookup: CDR1 MDHEN, CDR2 SYDVKM. The CDR3 has 14 residues. V was trimmed by 3 bases and J by 1 base, leaving 9 bases between them. CDR3 protein: CASSFVGGNTEAFF. In nucleotides, the CDR3 is TGTGCCAGCAGTTTCGTGGGGGGGAACACTGAAGCTTTCTTT. Full variable domain (outside the CDR3, taken from reference TRBV28 and TRBJ1-1): DVKVTQSSRYLVKRTGEKVFLECVQDMDHENMFWYRQDPGLGLRLIYFSYDVKMKEKGDIPEGYSVSREKKERFSLILESASTNQTSMYLCASSFVGGNTEAFFGQGTRLTVV.

The chain couples TRBV30 to TRBJ1-2, with D possibly TRBD1 on 5 matching bases. This CDR3 region has 12 residues. Deletions cut 2 bases from V and 4 bases from J, with 8 bases between. Germline V gene sequence: CDR1 GTSNPN, CDR2 SVGIG (reference sequence). The CDR3 is CAWSPTVYGYTF. The CDR3 region has the DNA TGTGCCTGGAGTCCGACAGTCTATGGCTACACCTTC.

The CDR3 bases are TGTGCCAGCAGCCAAGAAGGGGACAGGGCAGGCGGGGAGCTGTTTTTT. This codes for CASSQEGDRAGGELFF. The chain joins TRBV4-2 to TRBJ2-2; 9 bases are shared with TRBD1. Germline CDR1 reads LGHNA; CDR2 reads YNFKEQ. Unmatched junction bases numbered 6, after V lost 0 bases and J lost 7 bases. The CDR3 extends over 16 amino acids.

This clone was observed a few times. The gene calls are TRBV10-3 and TRBJ2-5, with 11 bases identical to TRBD2. V shed 6 bases and J 5 bases; nucleotides not matched to a gene: 5. The CDR3 runs 14 residues. Germline V gene data show CDR1 as ENHRY and CDR2 as SYGVKD. CDR3 nucleotides: TGTGCCATCAGGGGACTAGCGGCAGGGGAGACCCAGTACTTC. The encoded protein is CAIRGLAAGETQYF.

The CDR3 sequence: CASRSISRSNQPQHF. CDR3 DNA sequence: TGTGCCAGCAGGTCAATTAGTCGCTCCAATCAGCCCCAGCATTTT. The chain links TRBV28 to TRBJ1-5; no reliable D call. The CDR3 is 15 amino acids. CDR1 and CDR2 (germline): MDHEN, SYDVKM. V dropped 6 bases and J dropped 3 bases, with 15 bases sitting between them.